This T cell receptor beta chain was sequenced in a study of T-cell memory formation after mild COVID-19 (dated by TCRdb to about 2021). For context, the study as a whole: Most TCR sequence clusters were specific to one of the two donors. Longitudinal TCRalpha and TCRbeta repertoire sequencing tracked T-cell clones expanding and contracting after mild COVID-19 in two donors. The cohort was made up of two young adult volunteers, one female and one male, who were previously healthy. Findings and caveats that apply to the study as a whole: SARS-CoV-2 specificity was not confirmed for the second-wave clones peaking on day 37. Only a couple of mild cases were covered in the study, and larger cohorts including severe cases with pre-infection samples were considered necessary. Clones contracting from day 15 to 85 had balanced CD4/CD8 phenotypes, while a second wave expanding from day 15 to 37 was biased towards CD4+. The detection of some responding clones in pre-infection memory suggests that pre-existing cross-reactive memory T cells joined the SARS-CoV-2 response. Contracting CD4+ clones were found mainly in CM and EM memory subsets, while CD8+ clones were enriched in EMRA.

A few counts support this clonotype. The target of this receptor is not known. Per-nucleotide qualities are absent, and no much larger clonotype sits a single base away. The run used an Illumina NovaSeq 6000. Using 5'RACE with constant-segment primers, TCRalpha and TCRbeta cDNA libraries were constructed, with sample barcodes and unique molecular identifiers added in the process. RNA was extracted from every sample with Trizol reagent. Library amplification was performed in two PCR steps, and a second sample barcode and Illumina TruSeq adapters were introduced in the second step. Sequencing of the libraries was done on an Illumina NovaSeq, producing 2 x 150 bp paired-end reads. In the original analysis: The reads were demultiplexed and collapsed into UMI-guided consensus sequences using migec v1.2.7. Using mixcr v2.1.11, the UMI consensuses were aligned to TRA and TRB V and J templates and assembled into clonotypes. A clonotype was counted as expanded or contracted only when both edgeR and NoisET called the clonotype significant, with the noise models trained on biological replicates. For edgeR calls, a false discovery rate-adjusted p below 0.01 and a log2 fold-change threshold of 1 were applied. PCA with hierarchical clustering of max-normalized trajectories of the 1000 most abundant clonotypes was used as exploratory dynamics analysis. The CD4 or CD8 phenotype of responding clones was assigned using the separately sequenced CD4+ and CD8+ repertoires. TCRdb passed the public sequencing reads through fastp at Q25 and MiXCR, retaining productive beta sequences. Rows with a matching CDR3 protein are joined into one entry that keeps the most common DNA and genes. TCRdb, not the original authors, processed these V and J calls. This sample lists around 250,000 distinct CDR3 sequences; 15% to 20% were detected once. The top ten clonotypes cover about a fifth of the sample.

Ficoll-Paque density gradient centrifugation was used to isolate PBMCs. Sequencing was performed on PBMCs or a T cell subset sorted from them (not recorded which). The sequence was collected from a man aged 18-30 years who had mild COVID-19 (a few samples of this study predate the infection). The sample titles of this study are shuffled in the database, so cell type and time point are left out; the donor was told from shared clones.

CDR3 protein: CSAIQGGSNQPQHF. At the DNA level, the sequence is TGCAGTGCTATCCAGGGGGGAAGCAATCAGCCCCAGCATTTT. The V and J genes are TRBV20-1 and TRBJ1-5, and TRBD1 aligns with 7 junction nucleotides. CDR1 is given as DFQATT and CDR2 as SNEGSKA, both from the germline V gene (reference sequence). The CDR3 has 14 amino acids, counting the end cysteine and phenylalanine. Only the CDR3 DNA is retained, 42 bases long and in frame from the first base. Unmatched junction bases come to 4, with V trimmed by 4 bases and J by 1 base.